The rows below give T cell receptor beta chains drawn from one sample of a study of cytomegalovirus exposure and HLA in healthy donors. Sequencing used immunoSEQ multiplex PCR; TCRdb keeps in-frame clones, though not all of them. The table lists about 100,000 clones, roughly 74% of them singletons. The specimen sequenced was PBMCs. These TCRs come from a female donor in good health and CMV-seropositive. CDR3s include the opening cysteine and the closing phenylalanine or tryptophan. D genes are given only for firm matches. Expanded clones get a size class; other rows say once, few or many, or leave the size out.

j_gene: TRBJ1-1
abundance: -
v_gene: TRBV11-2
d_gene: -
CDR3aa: CASGRGAQNTEAFF
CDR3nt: TGTGCCAGCGGTCGGGGGGCCCAGAACACTGAAGCTTTCTTT

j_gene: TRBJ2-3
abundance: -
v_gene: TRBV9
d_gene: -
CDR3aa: CASSRDPGDTQYF
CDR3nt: TGTGCCAGCAGCCGTGACCCAGGGGATACGCAGTATTTT

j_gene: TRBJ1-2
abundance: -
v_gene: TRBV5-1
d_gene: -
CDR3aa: CASSLDSSGYTF
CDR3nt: TGCGCCAGCAGCTTAGACAGCAGTGGCTACACCTTC

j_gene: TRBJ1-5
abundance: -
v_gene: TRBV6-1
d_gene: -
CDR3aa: CASSQTLQGNQPQHF
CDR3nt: TGTGCCAGCAGCCAAACACTTCAGGGAAATCAGCCCCAGCATTTT

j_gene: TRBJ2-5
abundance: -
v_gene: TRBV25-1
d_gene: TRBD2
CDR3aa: CASSAGGGGQETQYF
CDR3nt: TGTGCCAGCAGCGCCGGGGGGGGCGGCCAAGAGACCCAGTACTTC

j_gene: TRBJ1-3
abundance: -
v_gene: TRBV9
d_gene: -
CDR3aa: CASSDWSSGNTIYF
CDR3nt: TGTGCCAGCAGCGACTGGAGCTCTGGAAACACCATATATTTT

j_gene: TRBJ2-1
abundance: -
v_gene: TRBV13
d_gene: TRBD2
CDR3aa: CASTHLGTTRENEQFF
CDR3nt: TGTGCCAGCACCCACCTCGGGACTACGCGCGAGAATGAGCAGTTCTTC

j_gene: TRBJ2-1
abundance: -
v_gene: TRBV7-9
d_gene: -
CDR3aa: CASSSYDRSVYNEQFF
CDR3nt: TGTGCCAGCAGCTCCTACGACAGGAGCGTGTACAATGAGCAGTTCTTC

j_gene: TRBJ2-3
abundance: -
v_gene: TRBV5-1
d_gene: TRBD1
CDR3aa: CASSSRETGTADTQYF
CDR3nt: TGCGCCAGCAGCTCCCGTGAGACAGGGACGGCAGATACGCAGTATTTT

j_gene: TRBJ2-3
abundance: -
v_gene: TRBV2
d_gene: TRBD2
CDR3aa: CASSDQLAGGPTDTQYF
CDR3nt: TGTGCCAGCAGTGACCAATTAGCGGGGGGCCCCACAGATACGCAGTATTTT

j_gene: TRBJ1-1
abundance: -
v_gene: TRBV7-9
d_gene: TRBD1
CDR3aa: CASIPGQGRTEAFF
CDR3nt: TGTGCCAGCATTCCGGGACAGGGAAGAACTGAAGCTTTCTTT

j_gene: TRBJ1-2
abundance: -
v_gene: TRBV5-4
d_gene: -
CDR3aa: CASSPTREGGYTF
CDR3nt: TGTGCCAGCAGCCCCACGCGGGAAGGGGGCTACACCTTC

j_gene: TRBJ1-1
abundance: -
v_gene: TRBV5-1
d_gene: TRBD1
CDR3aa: CASSWGTGSPEAFF
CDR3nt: TGCGCCAGCAGCTGGGGGACAGGGAGCCCTGAAGCTTTCTTT

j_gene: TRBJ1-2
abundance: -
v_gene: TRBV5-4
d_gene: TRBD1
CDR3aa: CASSPGQVPNYGYTF
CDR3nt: TGTGCCAGCAGCCCCGGACAGGTCCCTAACTATGGCTACACCTTC

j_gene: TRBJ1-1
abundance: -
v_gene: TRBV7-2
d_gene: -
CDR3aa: CASSLAPGPLNTEAFF
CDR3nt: TGTGCCAGCAGCTTAGCCCCTGGCCCATTGAACACTGAAGCTTTCTTT

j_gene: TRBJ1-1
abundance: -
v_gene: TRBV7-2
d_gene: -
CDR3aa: CASSLMPGGRIGAFF
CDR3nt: TGTGCCAGCAGCTTAATGCCGGGCGGGAGGATCGGAGCTTTCTTT

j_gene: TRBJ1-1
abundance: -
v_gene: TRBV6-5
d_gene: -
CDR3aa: CASSPREANTEAFF
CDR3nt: TGTGCCAGCAGTCCTAGGGAGGCAAACACTGAAGCTTTCTTT

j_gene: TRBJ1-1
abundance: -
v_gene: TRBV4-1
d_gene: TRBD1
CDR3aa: CASSQVGTGYVNTEAFF
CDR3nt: TGCGCCAGCAGCCAAGTGGGGACAGGGTATGTGAACACTGAAGCTTTCTTT

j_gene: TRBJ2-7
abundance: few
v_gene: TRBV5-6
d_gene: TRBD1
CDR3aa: CASTGIQRNRGENSYEQYF
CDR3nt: TGTGCCAGCACGGGGATTCAACGCAACAGGGGCGAAAACTCCTACGAGCAGTACTTC

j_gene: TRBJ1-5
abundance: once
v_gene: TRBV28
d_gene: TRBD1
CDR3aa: CASRGAPGGAPYSNQPQHF
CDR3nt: TGTGCCAGCAGAGGTGCGCCAGGGGGCGCGCCCTATAGCAATCAGCCCCAGCATTTT

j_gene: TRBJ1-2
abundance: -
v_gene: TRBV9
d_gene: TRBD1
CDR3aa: CASSPSGGGNHGYTF
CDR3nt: TGTGCCAGCAGCCCCAGCGGAGGGGGCAATCATGGCTACACCTTC

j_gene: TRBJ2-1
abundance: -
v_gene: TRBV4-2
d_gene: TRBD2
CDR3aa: CASSQDPSGINEQFF
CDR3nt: TGTGCCAGCAGCCAAGACCCTAGCGGGATAAATGAGCAGTTCTTC

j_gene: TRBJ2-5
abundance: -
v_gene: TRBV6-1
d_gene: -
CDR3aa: CASTFSVAQETQYF
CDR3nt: TGTGCCAGCACTTTCTCGGTAGCTCAAGAGACCCAGTACTTC

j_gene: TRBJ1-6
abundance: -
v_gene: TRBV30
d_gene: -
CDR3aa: CAWSRRQKNSPLHF
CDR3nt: TGTGCCTGGAGTCGCAGACAGAAAAATTCACCCCTCCACTTT

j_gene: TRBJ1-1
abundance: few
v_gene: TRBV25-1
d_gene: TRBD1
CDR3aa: CASSDGTGVSAEAFF
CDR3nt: TGTGCCAGCAGTGACGGGACAGGGGTTTCGGCTGAAGCTTTCTTT

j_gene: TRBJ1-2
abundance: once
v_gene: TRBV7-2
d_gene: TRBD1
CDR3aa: CASSLVTGDYGYTF
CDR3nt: TGTGCCAGCAGCTTGGTGACAGGGGACTATGGCTACACCTTC

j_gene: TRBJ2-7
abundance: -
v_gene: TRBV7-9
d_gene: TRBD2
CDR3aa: CASSSTSGTYEQYF
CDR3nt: TGTGCCAGCAGCTCTACTAGCGGCACCTACGAGCAGTACTTC

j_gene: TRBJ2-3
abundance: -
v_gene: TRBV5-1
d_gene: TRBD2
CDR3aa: CASSPPSGLAGGGDTQYF
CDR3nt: TGCGCCAGCAGCCCCCCCTCAGGTCTAGCGGGAGGAGGGGATACGCAGTATTTT

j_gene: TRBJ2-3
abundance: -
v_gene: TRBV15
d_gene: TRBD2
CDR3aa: CATSSAAGGPADTQYF
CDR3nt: TGTGCCACCAGCAGCGCAGCGGGAGGGCCGGCCGATACGCAGTATTTT

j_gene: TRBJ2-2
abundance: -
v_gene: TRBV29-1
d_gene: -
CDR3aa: CSVEPLFGELFF
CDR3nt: TGCAGCGTTGAACCGCTATTCGGGGAGCTGTTTTTT

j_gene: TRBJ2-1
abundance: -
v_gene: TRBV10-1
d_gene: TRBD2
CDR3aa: CASSESGVYNEQFF
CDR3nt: TGCGCCAGCAGTGAAAGCGGGGTATACAATGAGCAGTTCTTC

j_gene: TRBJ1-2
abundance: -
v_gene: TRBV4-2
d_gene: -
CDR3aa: CASSQEGGAYGYTF
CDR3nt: TGTGCCAGCAGCCAAGAGGGTGGGGCTTATGGCTACACCTTC

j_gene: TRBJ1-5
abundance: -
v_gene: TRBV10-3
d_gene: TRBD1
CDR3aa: CAIAGTGGNQPQHF
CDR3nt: TGTGCCATAGCCGGGACAGGGGGGAACCAGCCCCAGCATTTT

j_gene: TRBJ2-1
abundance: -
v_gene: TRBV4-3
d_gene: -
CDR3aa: CASSQETPGSPYNEQFF
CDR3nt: TGCGCCAGCAGCCAAGAGACACCCGGGAGCCCCTACAATGAGCAGTTCTTC

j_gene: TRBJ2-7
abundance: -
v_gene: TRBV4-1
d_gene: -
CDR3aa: CASSQGQSSYEQYF
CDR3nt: TGCGCCAGCAGCCAAGGACAAAGCTCCTACGAGCAGTACTTC

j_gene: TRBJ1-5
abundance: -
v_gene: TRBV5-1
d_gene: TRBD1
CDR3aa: CASSVDRGDQPQHF
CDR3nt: TGCGCCAGCAGCGTTGACAGGGGGGATCAGCCCCAGCATTTT

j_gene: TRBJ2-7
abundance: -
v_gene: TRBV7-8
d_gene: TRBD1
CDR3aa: CASSLAQGPSYEQYF
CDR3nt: TGTGCCAGCAGCTTAGCACAGGGGCCTTCCTACGAGCAGTACTTC

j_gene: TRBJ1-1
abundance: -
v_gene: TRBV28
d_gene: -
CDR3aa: CASRTRGTEAFF
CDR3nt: TGTGCCAGCAGGACCAGAGGCACTGAAGCTTTCTTT

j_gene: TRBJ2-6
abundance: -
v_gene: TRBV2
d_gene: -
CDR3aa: CASTADFHSGANVLTF
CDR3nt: TGTGCCAGCACGGCAGACTTTCACTCTGGGGCCAACGTCCTGACTTTC

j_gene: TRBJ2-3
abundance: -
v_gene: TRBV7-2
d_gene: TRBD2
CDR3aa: CASSLIRGGTTDTQYF
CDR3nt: TGTGCCAGCAGCTTAATCCGGGGGGGCACCACAGATACGCAGTATTTT

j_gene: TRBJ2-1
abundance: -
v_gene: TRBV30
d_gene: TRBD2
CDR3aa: CAWSVELAGGKPQFF
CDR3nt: TGTGCCTGGAGTGTAGAACTAGCGGGGGGCAAGCCTCAGTTCTTC

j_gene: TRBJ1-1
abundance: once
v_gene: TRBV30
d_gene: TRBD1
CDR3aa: CAWKTGIGAFF
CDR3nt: TGTGCCTGGAAGACAGGGATTGGAGCTTTCTTT

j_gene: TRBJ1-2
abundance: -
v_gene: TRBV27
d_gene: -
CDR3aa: CASSSPGPNYGYTF
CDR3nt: TGTGCCAGCAGTTCCCCAGGGCCAAACTATGGCTACACCTTC

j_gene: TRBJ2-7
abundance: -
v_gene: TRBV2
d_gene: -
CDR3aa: CASRMDSNYEQYF
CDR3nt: TGTGCCAGCAGGATGGACAGCAACTACGAGCAGTACTTC

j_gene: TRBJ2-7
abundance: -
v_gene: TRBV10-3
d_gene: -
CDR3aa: CAISVGGVYEQYF
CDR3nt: TGTGCCATCAGCGTAGGTGGAGTCTACGAGCAGTACTTC

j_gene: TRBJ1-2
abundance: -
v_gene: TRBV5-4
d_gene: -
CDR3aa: CASSFPERNYGYTF
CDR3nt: TGTGCCAGCAGCTTCCCCGAACGGAACTATGGCTACACCTTC

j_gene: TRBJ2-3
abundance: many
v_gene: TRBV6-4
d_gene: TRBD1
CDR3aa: CASSDPGQGADTQYF
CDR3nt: TGTGCCAGCAGTGACCCGGGACAGGGGGCAGATACGCAGTATTTT

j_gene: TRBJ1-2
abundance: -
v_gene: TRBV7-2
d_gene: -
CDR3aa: CASRQGFNYGYTF
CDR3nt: TGTGCCAGCAGGCAGGGGTTTAACTATGGCTACACCTTC

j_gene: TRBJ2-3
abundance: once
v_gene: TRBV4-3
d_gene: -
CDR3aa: CASSQERTSTDTQYF
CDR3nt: TGCGCCAGCAGCCAAGAGAGGACTAGCACAGATACGCAGTATTTT

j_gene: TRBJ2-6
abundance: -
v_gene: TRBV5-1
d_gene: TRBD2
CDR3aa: CASSLAATSTWANVLTF
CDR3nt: TGCGCCAGCAGCCTCGCCGCGACTAGCACTTGGGCCAACGTCCTGACTTTC

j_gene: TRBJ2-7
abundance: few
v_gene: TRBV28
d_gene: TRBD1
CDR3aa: CASSNRPGYGTGTYEQYF
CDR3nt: TGTGCCAGCAGCAACCGTCCTGGGTACGGGACAGGGACCTACGAGCAGTACTTC

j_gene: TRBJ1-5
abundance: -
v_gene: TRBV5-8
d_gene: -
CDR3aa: CASSDPISRKQPQHF
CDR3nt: TGTGCCAGCAGCGACCCGATAAGCAGGAAACAGCCCCAGCATTTT

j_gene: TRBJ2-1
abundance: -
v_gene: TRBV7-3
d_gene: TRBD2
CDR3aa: CASSLRTSGISYNEQFF
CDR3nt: TGTGCCAGCAGCTTAAGGACTAGCGGCATCTCCTACAATGAGCAGTTCTTC

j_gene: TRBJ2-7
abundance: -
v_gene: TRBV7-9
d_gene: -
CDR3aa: CASSLEARNTYEQYF
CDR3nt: TGTGCCAGCAGCTTAGAGGCCAGGAATACCTACGAGCAGTACTTC